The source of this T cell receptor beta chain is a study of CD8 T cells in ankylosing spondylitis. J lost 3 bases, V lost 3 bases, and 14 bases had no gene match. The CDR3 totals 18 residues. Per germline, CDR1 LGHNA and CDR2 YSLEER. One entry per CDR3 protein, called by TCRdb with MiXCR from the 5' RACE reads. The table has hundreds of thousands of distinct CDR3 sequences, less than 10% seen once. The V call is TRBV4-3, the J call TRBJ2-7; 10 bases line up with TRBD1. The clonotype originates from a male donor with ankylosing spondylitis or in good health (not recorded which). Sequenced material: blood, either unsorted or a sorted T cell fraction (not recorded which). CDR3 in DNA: TGCGCCAGCAGCCACTTCATAACCCCGGGACAGGGGAACTACGAGCAGTACTTC. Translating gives CASSHFITPGQGNYEQYF.